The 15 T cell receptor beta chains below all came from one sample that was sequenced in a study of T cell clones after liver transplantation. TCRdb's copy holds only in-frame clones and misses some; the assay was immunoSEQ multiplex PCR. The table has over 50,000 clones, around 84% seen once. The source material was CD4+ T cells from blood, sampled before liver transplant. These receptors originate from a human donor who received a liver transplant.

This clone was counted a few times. The CDR3 coding sequence is TGTGCCAGTAGCAGACTAGCGGGGGGCACGGAGACCCAGTACTTC. Its translation is CASSRLAGGTETQYF. The rearrangement joins TRBV19 to TRBJ2-5; 13 bases are shared with TRBD2. Germline V lookup: CDR1 LNHDA, CDR2 SQIVND (reference sequence). V dropped 6 bases and J dropped 5; count of bases not matched to a gene: 6. This CDR3 has 15 residues. Drawing the rest from reference TRBV19 and TRBJ2-5, the complete variable domain is DGGITQSPKYLFRKEGQNVTLSCEQNLNHDAMYWYRQDPGQGLRLIYYSQIVNDFQKGDIAEGYSVSREKKESFPLTVTSAQKNPTAFYLCASSRLAGGTETQYFGPGTRLLVL.

This CDR3 reads CASSLPGRDNEQFF. CDR3 in DNA: TGTGCCAGCAGCTTACCGGGACGTGACAATGAGCAGTTCTTC. The chain links TRBV7-3 to TRBJ2-1; D is possibly TRBD1 or TRBD2 (5 bases each). V lost 2 bases to trimming and J lost 5 bases, with 10 bases between them. The CDR3 totals 14 residues. Germline CDR1 is SGHTA and CDR2 is FQGTGA.

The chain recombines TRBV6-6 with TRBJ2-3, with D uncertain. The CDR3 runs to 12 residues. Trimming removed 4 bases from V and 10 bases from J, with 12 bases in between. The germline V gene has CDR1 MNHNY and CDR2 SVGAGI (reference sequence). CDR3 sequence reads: CASSFSTQAQYF. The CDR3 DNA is TGTGCCAGCAGTTTCTCTACCCAGGCGCAGTATTTT.

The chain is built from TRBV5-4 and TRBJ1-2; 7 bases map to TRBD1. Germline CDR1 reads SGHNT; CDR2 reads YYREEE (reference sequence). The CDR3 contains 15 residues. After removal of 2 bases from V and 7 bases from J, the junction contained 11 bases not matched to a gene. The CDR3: CASSLPTGERGGYTF. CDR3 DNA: TGTGCCAGCAGCTTACCCACAGGGGAAAGGGGTGGCTACACCTTC.

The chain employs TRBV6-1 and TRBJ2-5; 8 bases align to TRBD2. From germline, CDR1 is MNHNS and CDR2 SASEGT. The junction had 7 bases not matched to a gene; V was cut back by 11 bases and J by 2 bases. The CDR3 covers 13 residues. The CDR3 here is CAGRRGGQETQYF. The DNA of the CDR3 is TGTGCCGGCCGACGGGGGGGGCAAGAGACCCAGTACTTC.

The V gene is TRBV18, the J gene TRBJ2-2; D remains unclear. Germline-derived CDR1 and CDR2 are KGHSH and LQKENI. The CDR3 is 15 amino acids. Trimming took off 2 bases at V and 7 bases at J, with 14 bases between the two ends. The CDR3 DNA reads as TGTGCCAGCTCACCAACCCAGGCCCGGAACGGGGAGCTGTTTTTT. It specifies CASSPTQARNGELFF.

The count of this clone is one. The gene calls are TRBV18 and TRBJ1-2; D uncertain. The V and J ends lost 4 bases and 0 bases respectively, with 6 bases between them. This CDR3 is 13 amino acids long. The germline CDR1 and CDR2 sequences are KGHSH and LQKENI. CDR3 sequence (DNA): TGTGCCAGCTCACGGCAGACTAACTATGGCTACACCTTC. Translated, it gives CASSRQTNYGYTF.

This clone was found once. Here the CDR3 DNA reads TGTGCCAGCAGCCCCATGACAGACGGAGCTAACTATGGCTACACCTTC. The encoded protein is CASSPMTDGANYGYTF. V is TRBV5-4 and J is TRBJ1-2; D is possibly TRBD1 (5 bases). The CDR3 has 16 amino acids. The V end lost 4 bases, the J end lost 0 bases, and 16 bases lay between the germline ends. Germline V CDR1 and CDR2: SGHNT, YYREEE (reference sequence).

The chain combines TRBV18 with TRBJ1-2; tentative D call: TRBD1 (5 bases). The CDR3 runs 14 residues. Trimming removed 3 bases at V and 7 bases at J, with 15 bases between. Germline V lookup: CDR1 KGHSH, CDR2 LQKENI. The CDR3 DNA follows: TGTGCCAGCTCACCCCAGGGAGCGATGGGTGGCTACACCTTC. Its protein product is CASSPQGAMGGYTF.

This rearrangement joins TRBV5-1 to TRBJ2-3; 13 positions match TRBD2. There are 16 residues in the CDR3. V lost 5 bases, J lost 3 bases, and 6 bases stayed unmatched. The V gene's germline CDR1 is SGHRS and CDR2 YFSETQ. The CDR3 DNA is TGCGCCAGCAGTTTGACTAGCGGGGGGTATACAGATACGCAGTATTTT. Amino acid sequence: CASSLTSGGYTDTQYF.

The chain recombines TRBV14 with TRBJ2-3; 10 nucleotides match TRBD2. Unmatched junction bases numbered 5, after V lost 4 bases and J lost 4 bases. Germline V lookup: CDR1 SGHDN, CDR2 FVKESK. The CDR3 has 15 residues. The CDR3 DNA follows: TGTGCCAGCAGCCCGAGCGGGAGGGGGCCAGATACGCAGTATTTT. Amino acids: CASSPSGRGPDTQYF.

The DNA for the CDR3 is TGTGCCAGCAGTTCGACAGGGGATGAGCAGTACTTC. It yields the protein CASSSTGDEQYF. The rearrangement joins TRBV28 to TRBJ2-7; 8 positions match TRBD1. Germline loops: CDR1 MDHEN, CDR2 SYDVKM. This CDR3 has 12 amino acids. Trimming removed 4 bases from V and 7 bases from J; junction bases left unmatched: 3. Full variable domain (missing parts from reference TRBV28 and TRBJ2-7): DVKVTQSSRYLVKRTGEKVFLECVQDMDHENMFWYRQDPGLGLRLIYFSYDVKMKEKGDIPEGYSVSREKKERFSLILESASTNQTSMYLCASSSTGDEQYFGPGTRLTVT.

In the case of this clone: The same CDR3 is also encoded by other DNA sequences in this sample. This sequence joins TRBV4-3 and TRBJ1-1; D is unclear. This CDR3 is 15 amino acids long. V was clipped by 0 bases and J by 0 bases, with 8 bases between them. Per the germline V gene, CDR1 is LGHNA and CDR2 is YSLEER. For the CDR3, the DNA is TGCGCCAGCAGCCAAGAGGGTCAACTGAACACTGAAGCTTTCTTT. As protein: CASSQEGQLNTEAFF.

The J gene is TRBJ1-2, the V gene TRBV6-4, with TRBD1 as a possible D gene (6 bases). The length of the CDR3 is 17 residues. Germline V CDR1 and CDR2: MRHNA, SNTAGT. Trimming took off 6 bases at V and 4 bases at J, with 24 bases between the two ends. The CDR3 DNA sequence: TGTGCCAGCAGCCCCACAACAGGGAGCGCTGGGATCTATGGCTACACCTTC. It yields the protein CASSPTTGSAGIYGYTF.

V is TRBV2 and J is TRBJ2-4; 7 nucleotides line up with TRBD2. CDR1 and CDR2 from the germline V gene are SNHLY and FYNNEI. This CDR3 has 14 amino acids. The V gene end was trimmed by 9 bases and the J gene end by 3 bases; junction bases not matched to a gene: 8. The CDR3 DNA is TGTGCCAGTTGGACACGGGGGGTCAAAAACATTCAGTACTTC. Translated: CASWTRGVKNIQYF.